This T cell receptor beta chain was observed in a study of CD8 T cells in ankylosing spondylitis (dated by TCRdb to the late 2010s). In terms of the full investigation: The study profiled T cell receptor beta repertoires in healthy donors and ankylosing spondylitis patients to find disease-linked TCR variants. The full study cohort was made up of about 25 ankylosing spondylitis patients and about a hundred healthy donors. Peripheral blood was sampled, and synovial fluid was also collected from ankylosing spondylitis patients.

What the study reported, not specific to this receptor: The disease-linked clones had a CD8+ phenotype and were found at relatively low frequencies in peripheral blood. Some of the motif variants had been reported before in the synovial fluid and blood of reactive arthritis patients, a finding that suggests common disease-initiation mechanisms. A TCR beta motif made up of several highly homologous amino acid variants appeared to be characteristic of blood from ankylosing spondylitis patients. According to the report, matched synovial fluid samples from ankylosing spondylitis patients were significantly enriched for the disease-linked clones.

The table lists this clonotype with a few counts. Its antigen is not yet known. Base qualities are not provided; no much larger clone lies one nucleotide away. The sample was run on an Illumina HiSeq 2500. Quantitative 5'-RACE with molecular barcodes was the method used to prepare the TCR beta libraries. The original pipeline was this. A new computational method based on a probabilistic model of VDJ rearrangement was used to identify disease-linked TCR variants. In-frame beta chains were kept once TCRdb had trimmed the public reads at Q25 with fastp and called clones with MiXCR. Identical CDR3 proteins give one entry, which carries the most common genes and DNA. These V and J calls rely on TCRdb rather than the paper's analysis. Within this sample are about 250,000 distinct CDR3 sequences, with more than 25% of them counted one time only. 4% to 5% of the sample is held by the ten biggest clonotypes.

V gives up 6 bases and J gives up 12 bases, and the segment between their germline ends measures 21 bases. From the cysteine through the phenylalanine, the CDR3 covers 14 amino acids. Just CDR3 DNA is preserved here, 42 bases in frame from base 1. The germline V gene gives CDR1 as SGHVS and CDR2 as FQNEAQ. The chain is encoded by TRBV7-8 joined to TRBJ2-1; the D region may be TRBD1 or TRBD2, each matching 6 bases equally. Material for sequencing was blood, either unsorted or a sorted T cell fraction (not recorded which). This receptor was identified in a male donor with ankylosing spondylitis or in good health (not recorded which). The DNA sequence follows: TGTGCCAGCAGTTTCCCGTTCGGGGGCGTCGGGCAGTTCTTC. Translated, it gives CASSFPFGGVGQFF.